This paragraph reports one T cell receptor (beta chain). Its cognate antigen is unknown. The sample is drawn from a study of regulatory T cells in long-lasting Graves disease. Stated time point: persistent/refractory GD, antithyroid drugs over 5 years with positive TRAb. With RNA extracted from PBMCs as input, the TCR library was made. Graves' disease diagnoses used American Thyroid Association guidelines. Collection of peripheral blood (roughly 9.8 milliliters) was done using EDTA tubes. Points from the study as a whole: Compared with new cases, persistent Graves' patients showed reduced TCR diversity.

Construction of the TCR beta libraries employed iRepertoire HTBI primers in conjunction with Arm-PCR of CDR3 regions. TCRdb reprocessed the multiplex PCR reads with MiXCR, giving one entry per CDR3 protein. The sample comprises roughly 700,000 distinct CDR3 sequences, 30% of which are singletons, and about 42% rests with the top ten. This material consisted of peripheral blood mononuclear cells (PBMCs), taken when the disease was refractory, from a patient treated with antithyroid drugs. The receptor was derived from a female donor with Graves disease.

The CDR3 spells CSVVGGTGGIYGYTF. CDR3 sequence (DNA): TGCAGCGTTGTGGGGGGGACAGGGGGCATCTATGGCTACACCTTC. V usage is TRBV29-1 and J usage is TRBJ1-2, with 12 bases fitting TRBD1. Germline CDR1 SQVTM, CDR2 ANQGSEA. V lost 4 bases to trimming and J lost 4 bases; unmatched junction nucleotides: 7. The length of the CDR3 is 15 residues. The complete variable domain, with remaining parts taken from reference TRBV29-1 and TRBJ1-2, reads SAVISQKPSRDICQRGTSLTIQCQVDSQVTMMFWYRQQPGQSLTLIATANQGSEATYESGFVIDKFPISRPNLTFSTLTVSNMSPEDSSIYLCSVVGGTGGIYGYTFGSGTRLTVV.